Below are 28 T cell receptor beta chains sequenced from a single sample in a study of blood T cell repertoires in COVID-19. The method was immunoSEQ multiplex PCR; TCRdb's version includes in-frame clones alone and lacks a portion of them. The sample has under 450,000 clones, 91% seen once. The sequencing sample was made of PBMCs or T cells enriched from blood (not recorded which). The receptors were sampled from a woman aged 40 to 50 who had been exposed to COVID-19.

This clone was found a few times. The chain couples TRBV7-9 to TRBJ2-6; D is perhaps TRBD2 (6 bases). Trimming removed 5 bases at V and 0 bases at J, with 17 bases between. The length of the CDR3 is 18 residues. Per the germline V gene, CDR1 is SEHNR and CDR2 is FQNEAQ (reference sequence). CDR3 amino acids: CASSKGRGETSGANVLTF. Written as DNA, the CDR3 is TGTGCCAGCAGCAAAGGGCGGGGTGAGACCTCTGGGGCCAACGTCCTGACTTTC.

This clone was seen a few times. The rearrangement joins TRBV10-3 to TRBJ1-5; maybe TRBD1 (5 bases). The CDR3 consists of 14 residues. V shed 10 bases and J shed 2 bases, with 15 bases lying between them. Germline CDR1 is ENHRY and CDR2 is SYGVKD. This CDR3 is CATQQALGNQPQHF. The CDR3 DNA sequence: TGTGCCACGCAACAGGCCTTAGGCAATCAGCCCCAGCATTTT.

The chain combines TRBV4-1 with TRBJ1-4, with a possible D match to TRBD1 (5 bases). Germline V CDR1 and CDR2: MGHRA, YSYEKL. This CDR3 has 16 amino acids. V was cut by 3 bases and J by 3 bases, with 14 bases left in between. CDR3 nucleotide sequence: TGCGCCAGCAGCCATTGGGAGGGACGGGCTAATGAAAAACTGTTTTTT. Protein product: CASSHWEGRANEKLFF.

To note about this clone: At the DNA level, this CDR3 is encoded by other sequences in the same sample as well. The chain combines TRBV5-1 with TRBJ1-2; D remains unclear. V shed 4 bases and J shed 2 bases, with 6 bases lying between them. The CDR3 has 12 residues. Looked up from germline, CDR1 is SGHRS and CDR2 is YFSETQ. Written as DNA, the CDR3 is TGCGCCAGCAGCGCCGGGAACTATGGCTACACCTTC. Translating gives CASSAGNYGYTF.

The chain links TRBV3-1 (or the pseudogene TRBV3-2) to TRBJ2-3, with D possibly being TRBD2 (6 bases). CDR3 length: 16 amino acids. V dropped 4 bases and J dropped 0 bases, with 14 bases sitting between them. CDR1 and CDR2 from the germline V gene are LGHDT and YNNKEL (reference sequence). CDR3 loop: CASSREARLSTDTQYF. Here the CDR3 DNA reads TGTGCCAGCAGCCGGGAGGCCAGGTTAAGCACAGATACGCAGTATTTT.

The J gene is TRBJ2-4, the V gene TRBV11-3, with D unclear. CDR3 size: 13 residues. Germline lookup yields CDR1 SGHNT and CDR2 YENEEA. The V end lost 7 bases, the J end lost 4 bases, and 11 bases lay between the germline ends. The CDR3: CASMGRPKNIQYF. The CDR3 bases are TGTGCCAGCATGGGCAGGCCAAAAAACATTCAGTACTTC.

The J gene is TRBJ1-2, the V gene TRBV7-8; D may be TRBD1 (6 bases). Trimming removed 5 bases from V and 4 bases from J, with 20 bases in between. The CDR3 runs to 16 residues. Germline V gene sequence: CDR1 SGHVS, CDR2 FQNEAQ. CDR3 sequence: CASSNLQGPTGYGYTF. As DNA, the CDR3 is TGTGCCAGCAGCAACCTACAGGGTCCGACGGGCTATGGCTACACCTTC. The complete variable domain, with remaining parts taken from reference TRBV7-8 and TRBJ1-2, reads GAGVSQSPRYKVAKRGQDVALRCDPISGHVSLFWYQQALGQGPEFLTYFQNEAQLDKSGLPSDRFFAERPEGSVSTLKIQRTQQEDSAVYLCASSNLQGPTGYGYTFGSGTRLTVV.

Here the CDR3 DNA reads TGTGCCAGCAGGCCCCCACGGGGAAGGACCACTGAAGCTTTCTTT. It specifies CASRPPRGRTTEAFF. The chain recombines TRBV7-2 with TRBJ1-1; no definite D call. V was cut by 6 bases and J by 4 bases, with 18 bases left in between. The CDR3 has 15 residues. Germline CDR1 and CDR2: SGHTA and FQGNSA.

In regard to this clone: The junction and the germline gene differ at one end; a read error may be behind it. The rearrangement links TRBV10-2 to TRBJ1-2, with D unresolved. This CDR3 spans 12 amino acids. Germline-derived CDR1 and CDR2 are WSHSY and SAAADI. The DNA of the CDR3 is TGCGCCAGCAGTGAATCACTTAGAGTAACCACGTTC. Residues: CASSESLRVTTF.

V is TRBV27 and J is TRBJ1-1; 7 positions match TRBD1. The CDR3 has 14 amino acids. V was pared by 5 bases and J by 1 base, with 4 bases of the junction left unmatched. Looked up from germline, CDR1 is MNHEY and CDR2 is SMNVEV (reference sequence). The CDR3 DNA reads TGTGCCAGCAGTCTGACAGGGAGGAACACTGAAGCTTTCTTT. Amino acid sequence: CASSLTGRNTEAFF.

V gene TRBV19 combines with J gene TRBJ1-1, with TRBD1 matching over 7 bases. The CDR3 is 14 residues long. Trimming removed 4 bases from V and 3 bases from J; junction bases left unmatched: 5. Germline V gene sequence: CDR1 LNHDA, CDR2 SQIVND (reference sequence). The CDR3, as DNA: TGTGCCAGTAGTAGGGAAGGACAGGACACTGAAGCTTTCTTT. It is translated as CASSREGQDTEAFF.

CDR3 in DNA: TGTGCCAGCAGGGACAGGGTGGGCACTGAAGCTTTCTTT. It specifies CASRDRVGTEAFF. The chain uses TRBV27 and TRBJ1-1, with 8 nucleotides matching TRBD1. CDR3 length: 13 residues. CDR1 and CDR2 (germline): MNHEY, SMNVEV (reference sequence). V trimming: 6 bases; J trimming: 4 bases; junction bases outside the gene matches: 4.

The chain joins TRBV14 to TRBJ1-2; D not resolved. Germline CDR1 and CDR2: SGHDN and FVKESK. The CDR3 contains 15 residues. The ends were cut back, 1 base at V and 6 bases at J, with 15 bases in the middle. CDR3 in amino acids: CASSQVPGVGDGYTF. CDR3 nucleotide sequence: TGTGCCAGCAGCCAAGTCCCGGGAGTGGGTGATGGCTACACCTTC.

The CDR3 protein is CASSLASGIYEQFF. In DNA, the CDR3 is TGCGCCAGCAGCTTGGCTAGCGGGATTTATGAGCAGTTCTTC. This chain links TRBV5-1 with TRBJ2-1; 9 bases are shared with TRBD2. J was trimmed by 8 bases and V by 0 bases; bases with no gene match: 3. The CDR3 consists of 14 residues. Germline-derived CDR1 and CDR2 are SGHRS and YFSETQ.

The V call is TRBV5-1, the J call TRBJ1-4, with 8 bases lining up with TRBD1. V was clipped by 2 bases and J by 8 bases; unmatched bases: 5. From germline, CDR1 is SGHRS and CDR2 YFSETQ. The CDR3 is 14 residues long. The CDR3 reads CASSFAGGEEKLFF. The CDR3 nucleotides read TGCGCCAGCAGCTTTGCAGGGGGCGAGGAAAAACTGTTTTTT.

The J gene is TRBJ2-3, the V gene TRBV19; 10 bases line up with TRBD2. Trimming cost V 5 bases and J 2 bases; bases outside gene matches: 10. The V gene's germline CDR1 is LNHDA and CDR2 SQIVND (reference sequence). The CDR3 has 17 amino acids. CDR3 coding DNA: TGTGCCAGTAGTGCGAAACTAGCGGGGATAACCACAGATACGCAGTATTTT. This encodes CASSAKLAGITTDTQYF.

The rearrangement links TRBV29-1 to TRBJ2-1; tentatively, D is TRBD2 (6 bases). V lost 0 bases, J lost 8 bases, and 20 bases lay in between. CDR3 length equals 16 residues. The germline gives CDR1 SQVTM, CDR2 ANQGSEA. The CDR3: CSVEDRASPREYEQFF. The CDR3 DNA is TGCAGCGTTGAAGATCGGGCTAGCCCCCGGGAGTATGAGCAGTTCTTC.

This clone came up a few times. V is TRBV5-1 and J is TRBJ1-3, with a weak D call TRBD1 (5 bases). Trimming pared 2 bases from V and 4 bases from J, leaving 13 bases between. This CDR3 has 15 amino acids. CDR1 SGHRS and CDR2 YFSETQ come from the germline V gene. This CDR3 reads CASSFQGLSGNTIYF. The CDR3 DNA sequence: TGCGCCAGCAGCTTTCAGGGACTCTCCGGAAACACCATATATTTT.

The chain employs TRBV4-1 and TRBJ2-2; D may be TRBD1 (6 bases). Trimming pared 4 bases from V and 1 base from J, leaving 19 bases between. Germline loops: CDR1 MGHRA, CDR2 YSYEKL. The CDR3 is 18 residues long. The CDR3 nucleotides read TGCGCCAGCAGCCCCAGGGGCCTCGAGTACCTGAACACCGGGGAGCTGTTTTTT. Its translation is CASSPRGLEYLNTGELFF.

This chain links TRBV28 with TRBJ1-1; tentative D call: TRBD1 (6 bases). The germline V and J ends were trimmed by 4 bases and 2 bases, with 11 bases remaining between them. Germline CDR1 reads MDHEN; CDR2 reads SYDVKM. The CDR3 runs to 14 residues. As DNA, the CDR3 is TGTGCCAGCAGTTCGGGGGGCGCCAACACTGAAGCTTTCTTT. It is translated as CASSSGGANTEAFF.

The chain is built from TRBV5-1 and TRBJ2-5; weak D call: TRBD2 (6 bases). Germline loops: CDR1 SGHRS, CDR2 YFSETQ. The CDR3 extends over 15 amino acids. The ends were cut back, 4 bases at V and 3 bases at J, with 16 bases in the middle. The CDR3 DNA sequence: TGCGCCAGCAGCCCGGATGGCGGGGCAAAAGAGACCCAGTACTTC. This translates into CASSPDGGAKETQYF.

The rearrangement uses TRBV11-2 and TRBJ2-5; TRBD2 agrees at 7 bases. The CDR3 covers 14 residues. Germline V CDR1 and CDR2: SGHAT, FQNNGV. The V gene end was trimmed by 5 bases and the J gene end by 5 bases; junction bases not matched to a gene: 8. The CDR3 DNA is TGTGCCAGCAGCCAATCGGGGGGTGGGGAGACCCAGTACTTC. It encodes CASSQSGGGETQYF.

This clone was picked up one time. This chain uses TRBV7-3 with TRBJ2-3; 8 bases map to TRBD1. J was trimmed by 6 bases and V by 5 bases; bases with no gene match: 10. CDR1 and CDR2 from the germline V gene are SGHTA and FQGTGA. The CDR3 is 15 amino acids. CDR3 region: CASSRTGSVGDTQYF. The CDR3 nucleotides read TGTGCCAGCAGCCGGACAGGGTCAGTTGGGGATACGCAGTATTTT.

This clone was recorded once. This rearrangement joins TRBV27 to TRBJ2-4; possibly TRBD1 for D (6 bases). CDR1 is MNHEY, CDR2 SMNVEV, per germline (reference sequence). The V gene lost 3 bases and the J gene lost 3 bases, with 12 bases spanning the gap. CDR3 length: 15 amino acids. The CDR3 DNA reads TGTGCCAGCAGTTTCTCAGGGGCGGGCAAAAACATTCAGTACTTC. Translated, it gives CASSFSGAGKNIQYF.

This rearrangement joins TRBV5-5 to TRBJ1-2; 9 nucleotides align to TRBD1. With 0 bases clipped from V and 4 bases from J, the junction kept 10 bases outside the gene matches. Germline CDR1 SGHKS, CDR2 YYEKEE (reference sequence). This CDR3 has 17 amino acids. CDR3 nucleotide sequence: TGTGCCAGCAGCTTGGGTCCAACAGGGGGCAGCGGCTATGGCTACACCTTC. Protein product: CASSLGPTGGSGYGYTF.

This chain's CDR3 is CASSLGTTYEAFF. The CDR3 bases are TGTGCCAGCAGTTTAGGGACTACTTATGAAGCTTTCTTT. The chain carries TRBV12-3 or TRBV12-4 and TRBJ1-1, with D unclear. This CDR3 contains 13 residues. V gave up 1 base and J gave up 7 bases, with 10 bases separating them.

The chain employs TRBV28 and TRBJ1-4; 8 nucleotides align to TRBD1. The germline CDR1 and CDR2 sequences are MDHEN and SYDVKM. The ends lost 2 bases at V and 7 bases at J; junction bases unmatched: 6. This CDR3 contains 15 residues. The CDR3 DNA is TGTGCCAGCAGTTTACAGGGACAGGTTTTTGAAAAACTGTTTTTT. The encoded protein is CASSLQGQVFEKLFF.

The rearrangement uses TRBV19 and TRBJ2-5, with D maybe TRBD2 (5 bases). V was cut by 1 base and J by 2 bases, with 5 bases left in between. CDR1 and CDR2 from the germline V gene are LNHDA and SQIVND (reference sequence). The CDR3 runs 13 residues. CDR3 coding DNA: TGTGCCAGTAGTATAGGAGGGCAAGAGACCCAGTACTTC. Amino acids: CASSIGGQETQYF.